This T cell receptor beta chain was retrieved from a study of T cell responses to AZD1222 COVID-19 vaccine. General study findings and limits: Clonal diversity may have been underestimated in mostly white British donors. A rise in Spike-specific TCR breadth and depth followed two AZD1222 doses.

On this clone itself: Antigen specificity is unknown.

The length of the CDR3 is 14 residues. The V and J ends lost 3 bases and 3 bases, in that order; junction bases with no gene match: 6. Germline CDR1 reads DFQATT; CDR2 reads SNEGSKA (reference sequence). The data were produced by immunoSEQ multiplex PCR, yet TCRdb's version contains in-frame clones alone and is incomplete. The sample lists about 100,000 clones; roughly 84% were seen once. This chain uses TRBV20-1 with TRBJ1-1, with 8 bases that match TRBD1. This TCR derives from an adult in good health. The sample here was peripheral blood, taken on day 0 of AZD1222 vaccination. CDR3 region: CSASQGQGDTEAFF. The CDR3 DNA is TGCAGTGCTAGTCAAGGACAGGGCGACACTGAAGCTTTCTTT.